The 24 T cell receptor beta chains below come from one sample, sequenced in a study of early T cells in non-severe SARS-CoV-2 infection. TCRdb passed the 5' RACE reads through MiXCR, listing each CDR3 protein once. This sample carries some 62,000 distinct CDR3 sequences, less than 10% of them seen once, and the ten largest clones take 1.2%. Input material: whole blood. All receptors come from an adult who was a healthcare worker with PCR-confirmed SARS-CoV-2 infection or an uninfected control (not recorded which).

This clonotype was seen repeatedly, ten times or more. The chain's CDR3 is CASSFLDRAFF. For the CDR3, the DNA is TGCGCCAGCAGCTTCTTGGACAGAGCTTTCTTT. The rearrangement uses TRBV5-1 and TRBJ1-1, with D perhaps TRBD1 (6 bases). V was clipped by 2 bases and J by 10 bases, with 9 bases between them. CDR1 and CDR2 (germline): SGHRS, YFSETQ. The CDR3 runs to 11 residues. Full variable domain (rest looked up from reference TRBV5-1 and TRBJ1-1): KAGVTQTPRYLIKTRGQQVTLSCSPISGHRSVSWYQQTPGQGLQFLFEYFSETQRNKGNFPGRFSGRQFSNSRSEMNVSTLELGDSALYLCASSFLDRAFFGQGTRLTVV.

This clonotype appeared many times. Written as DNA, the CDR3 is TGTGCCAGCAGTTTGCAGGGGGGCACAGATACGCAGTATTTT. Amino acids: CASSLQGGTDTQYF. This chain connects TRBV28 to TRBJ2-3; 7 positions agree with TRBD1. The CDR3 runs 14 residues. Germline CDR1 and CDR2: MDHEN and SYDVKM. The J segment lost 1 base and the V segment lost 3 bases, leaving 1 base of the junction unmatched. The entire variable domain, with the rest obtained from reference TRBV28 and TRBJ2-3, is as follows: DVKVTQSSRYLVKRTGEKVFLECVQDMDHENMFWYRQDPGLGLRLIYFSYDVKMKEKGDIPEGYSVSREKKERFSLILESASTNQTSMYLCASSLQGGTDTQYFGPGTRLTVL.

This clonotype has a count of ten or more. This chain joins TRBV12-3 or TRBV12-4 and TRBJ2-1, with D unresolved. The CDR3 consists of 13 residues. V lost 2 bases and J lost 10, with 12 bases in between. The CDR3 nucleotides read TGTGCCAGCAGTTTAATGACCGGTGGAGAGCAGTTCTTC. It is translated as CASSLMTGGEQFF.

This clonotype was detected many times. The chain has TRBV4-1 and TRBJ2-4; D is uncertain. There are 16 residues in the CDR3. Germline V gene sequence: CDR1 MGHRA, CDR2 YSYEKL. V was cut by 1 base and J by 9 bases, with 19 bases left in between. The CDR3 DNA reads TGCGCCAGCAGCCAAGTCTTCGAGACCCCAGGTGGCATTCAGTACTTC. This gives the protein CASSQVFETPGGIQYF.

This clonotype was seen more than once but under ten times. The chain uses TRBV12-3 or TRBV12-4 and TRBJ2-7, with 8 bases lining up with TRBD2. CDR3 length: 11 amino acids. V lost 5 bases, J lost 6 bases, and 0 bases stayed unmatched. The CDR3 loop reads CASSRGGEQYV. CDR3 coding DNA: TGTGCCAGCAGTCGGGGGGGCGAGCAGTACGTC.

The genes are TRBV7-2 and TRBJ1-5, with 8 bases matching TRBD1. Germline V gene data show CDR1 as SGHTA and CDR2 as FQGNSA. There are 16 residues in the CDR3. The ends lost 1 base at V and 3 bases at J; junction bases unmatched: 5. The DNA of the CDR3 is TGTGCCAGCAGCTTAGTAGGGACAGGAAACAATCAGCCCCAGCATTTT. Its protein product is CASSLVGTGNNQPQHF.

This clonotype has only a few counts. This sequence joins TRBV7-9 and TRBJ1-2; 9 bases match TRBD1. The CDR3 is 13 residues long. Losses at the gene ends were 7 bases for V and 5 bases for J; bases not matched to a gene: 5. Germline-derived CDR1 and CDR2 are SEHNR and FQNEAQ (reference sequence). The CDR3 DNA is TGTGCCAGCACGGCCGGGACAGGGTATGGCTACACCTTC. Translation gives CASTAGTGYGYTF.

This clonotype was seen at least ten times. This chain joins TRBV2 and TRBJ1-5, with a weak D call TRBD1 (6 bases). Trimming left V 2 bases short and J 2 bases short, with 7 bases between. The length of the CDR3 is 14 residues. Germline-derived CDR1 and CDR2 are SNHLY and FYNNEI. This CDR3 is CASSESGGNQPQHF. CDR3 DNA sequence: TGTGCCAGCAGTGAATCAGGGGGCAATCAGCCCCAGCATTTT.

The chain has TRBV29-1 and TRBJ2-5, with D maybe TRBD1 (6 bases). CDR1 and CDR2 from the germline V gene are SQVTM and ANQGSEA. V lost 3 bases to trimming and J lost 5 bases, with 19 bases between them. CDR3 length equals 15 residues. The CDR3 is CSVDLGRGGSETQYF. CDR3 nucleotides: TGCAGCGTTGATCTTGGCAGGGGCGGTTCTGAGACCCAGTACTTC.

This clonotype was observed a handful of times. The chain couples TRBV7-2 to TRBJ2-5; weak D call: TRBD1 (6 bases). This CDR3 is 17 amino acids long. Germline loops: CDR1 SGHTA, CDR2 FQGNSA. Trimming shortened V by 6 bases and J by 0 bases, and 20 bases separated the two germline ends. Written as DNA, the CDR3 is TGTGCCAGCAGTTCACCTGGGGGCGCACGCAACCAAGAGACCCAGTACTTC. Translating it yields CASSSPGGARNQETQYF. Full variable domain (rest looked up from reference TRBV7-2 and TRBJ2-5): GAGVSQSPSNKVTEKGKDVELRCDPISGHTALYWYRQSLGQGLEFLIYFQGNSAPDKSGLPSDRFSAERTGGSVSTLTIQRTQQEDSAVYLCASSSPGGARNQETQYFGPGTRLLVL.

This clonotype was seen at least ten times. This chain links TRBV20-1 with TRBJ1-6, with D perhaps TRBD1 (5 bases). V was clipped by 3 bases and J by 8 bases, with 23 bases between them. CDR1 and CDR2 (germline): DFQATT, SNEGSKA (reference sequence). The CDR3 runs 17 residues. Written as DNA, the CDR3 is TGCAGTGCTAGGGCTAAGGCGGTCGCAGGGTTTCATTCACCCCTCCACTTT. Its protein is CSARAKAVAGFHSPLHF.

The chain is built from TRBV5-6 and TRBJ2-1; 8 bases are a match to TRBD2. The CDR3 has 16 amino acids. The germline CDR1 and CDR2 sequences are SGHDT and YYEEEE. V lost 0 bases and J lost 9; bases outside the gene matches: 11. In DNA, the CDR3 is TGTGCCAGCAGCTTGGACGTAGGACTAGCAAGGTCTGAGCAGTTCTTC. Translating it yields CASSLDVGLARSEQFF.

This clonotype was detected a few times. The chain employs TRBV19 and TRBJ1-5, with 8 bases lining up with TRBD1. Germline CDR1 reads LNHDA; CDR2 reads SQIVND (reference sequence). CDR3 length: 14 amino acids. The V gene end was trimmed by 5 bases and the J gene end by 7 bases; junction bases not matched to a gene: 7. CDR3 region: CASSSDRVGQPQHF. In DNA, the CDR3 is TGTGCCAGTAGTTCGGACAGGGTGGGACAGCCCCAGCATTTT.

This clonotype was counted between two and nine times. The rearrangement uses TRBV12-3 or TRBV12-4 and TRBJ1-1; the D gene is possibly TRBD1 (5 bases). Trimming left V 7 bases short and J 5 bases short, with 20 bases between. The CDR3 has 15 amino acids. The CDR3 is CASTPRGKGGTEAFF. CDR3 bases: TGTGCCAGCACCCCTCGGGGGAAAGGTGGTACTGAAGCTTTCTTT.

The V and J genes are TRBV10-2 and TRBJ1-1; 8 bases are shared with TRBD1. V was pared by 6 bases and J by 7 bases, with 7 bases of the junction left unmatched. CDR1 WSHSY and CDR2 SAAADI come from the germline V gene. The CDR3 runs to 13 residues. CDR3 protein: CASRAGTGIEAFF. CDR3 DNA: TGCGCCAGCAGGGCCGGGACAGGAATTGAAGCTTTCTTT.

A few counts support this clonotype. This chain uses TRBV3-1 with TRBJ2-3; D unresolved. Germline V gene data show CDR1 as LGHDT and CDR2 as YNNKEL (reference sequence). This CDR3 spans 14 amino acids. Between the trimmed V and J ends, which lost 1 base and 6 bases, there was a span of 11 bases. The CDR3 reads CASSQAASEDTQYF. In nucleotides, the CDR3 is TGTGCCAGCAGCCAAGCTGCCTCCGAGGATACGCAGTATTTT.

The J gene is TRBJ1-2, the V gene TRBV4-1, with D perhaps matching TRBD1 (5 bases). CDR1 and CDR2 (germline): MGHRA, YSYEKL. This CDR3 region has 15 residues. V was shortened by 0 bases and J by 2 bases, with 10 bases between the two germline ends. Here the CDR3 reads CASSQDQGRNYGYTF. CDR3 in DNA: TGCGCCAGCAGCCAAGATCAGGGACGAAACTATGGCTACACCTTC.

This clonotype was observed a handful of times. The chain carries TRBV20-1 and TRBJ2-5; D is perhaps TRBD2 (6 bases). The length of the CDR3 is 14 residues. CDR1 is DFQATT and CDR2 is SNEGSKA in the germline V gene (reference sequence). The V end lost 6 bases, the J end lost 2 bases, and 16 bases lay between the germline ends. CDR3 nucleotide sequence: TGCAGTGCCTCTCGAGCGGGCCGACAAGAGACCCAGTACTTC. Amino acid sequence: CSASRAGRQETQYF.

The table lists this clonotype with a count of one. The chain joins TRBV6-2 or TRBV6-3 to TRBJ2-7; D is perhaps TRBD2 (5 bases). The V and J ends lost 0 bases and 7 bases respectively, with 13 bases between them. There are 14 residues in the CDR3. Germline assignment: CDR1 MNHEY and CDR2 SVGEGT. The DNA of the CDR3 is TGTGCCAGCAGTTACTCGGGAACGGGGAGTGAGCAGTACGTC. This encodes CASSYSGTGSEQYV.

V is TRBV12-3 or TRBV12-4 and J is TRBJ1-2, with D perhaps matching TRBD1 (5 bases). Trimming took off 6 bases at V and 6 bases at J, with 5 bases between the two ends. This CDR3 has 10 amino acids. CDR3 sequence (DNA): TGTGCCAGCAGGGGGGATGGCTACACCTTC. This sequence encodes CASRGDGYTF.

There are many counts of this clonotype. The chain combines TRBV5-8 with TRBJ2-7; D call uncertain. This CDR3 is built from 13 residues. V was shortened by 2 bases and J by 7 bases, with 13 bases between the two germline ends. Per germline, CDR1 SGHTS and CDR2 YDEGEE. The CDR3 coding sequence is TGTGCCAGCAGCTTAGCCGGAACCAGGGAGCAGTACGTC. Its protein is CASSLAGTREQYV.

J is TRBJ2-1 and V is TRBV5-1, with 7 nucleotides matching TRBD1. CDR1 SGHRS and CDR2 YFSETQ come from the germline V gene. This CDR3 spans 16 amino acids. Trimming removed 0 bases from V and 10 bases from J; junction bases left unmatched: 13. CDR3 in DNA: TGCGCCAGCAGCTTGGATTTCGGTATGCTACAGGGGGAGCAGTTCTTC. It yields the protein CASSLDFGMLQGEQFF.

The sample holds a few counts of this clonotype. CDR3 sequence (DNA): TGTGCCAGCAGTCCCCCAGGGCGGGCCTCACCCCTCCACTTT. This codes for CASSPPGRASPLHF. V gene TRBV28 combines with J gene TRBJ1-6, with a tentative D call TRBD1 (5 bases). The CDR3 extends over 14 amino acids. Germline V CDR1 and CDR2: MDHEN, SYDVKM. The V gene lost 5 bases and the J gene lost 10 bases, with 15 bases spanning the gap.

This clonotype was detected a few times. This sequence joins TRBV4-1 and TRBJ1-6; D is uncertain. Germline CDR1 MGHRA, CDR2 YSYEKL. Trimming removed 1 base from V and 6 bases from J, with 10 bases in between. CDR3 length: 15 residues. The CDR3 protein is CASSQVADLNSPLHF. CDR3 sequence (DNA): TGCGCCAGCAGCCAAGTGGCAGATCTTAATTCACCCCTCCACTTT.